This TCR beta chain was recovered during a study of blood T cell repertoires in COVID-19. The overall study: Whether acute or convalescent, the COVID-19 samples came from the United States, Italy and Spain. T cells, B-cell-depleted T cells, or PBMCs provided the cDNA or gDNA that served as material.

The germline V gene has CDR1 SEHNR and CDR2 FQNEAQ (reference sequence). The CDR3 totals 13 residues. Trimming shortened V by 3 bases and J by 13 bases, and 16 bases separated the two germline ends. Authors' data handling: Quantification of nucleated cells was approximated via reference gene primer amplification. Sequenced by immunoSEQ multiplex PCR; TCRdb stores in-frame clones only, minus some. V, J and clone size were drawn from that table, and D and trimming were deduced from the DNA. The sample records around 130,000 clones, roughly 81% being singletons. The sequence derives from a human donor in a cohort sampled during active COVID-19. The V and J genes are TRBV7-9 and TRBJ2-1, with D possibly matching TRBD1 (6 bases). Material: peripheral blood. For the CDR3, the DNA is TGTGCCAGCAGCTTGGGCTTAGGACAGACTCAGTTCTTC. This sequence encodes CASSLGLGQTQFF. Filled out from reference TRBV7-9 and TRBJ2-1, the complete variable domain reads DTGVSQNPRHKITKRGQNVTFRCDPISEHNRLYWYRQTLGQGPEFLTYFQNEAQLEKSRLLSDRFSAERPKGSFSTLEIQRTEQGDSAMYLCASSLGLGQTQFFGPGTRLTVL.